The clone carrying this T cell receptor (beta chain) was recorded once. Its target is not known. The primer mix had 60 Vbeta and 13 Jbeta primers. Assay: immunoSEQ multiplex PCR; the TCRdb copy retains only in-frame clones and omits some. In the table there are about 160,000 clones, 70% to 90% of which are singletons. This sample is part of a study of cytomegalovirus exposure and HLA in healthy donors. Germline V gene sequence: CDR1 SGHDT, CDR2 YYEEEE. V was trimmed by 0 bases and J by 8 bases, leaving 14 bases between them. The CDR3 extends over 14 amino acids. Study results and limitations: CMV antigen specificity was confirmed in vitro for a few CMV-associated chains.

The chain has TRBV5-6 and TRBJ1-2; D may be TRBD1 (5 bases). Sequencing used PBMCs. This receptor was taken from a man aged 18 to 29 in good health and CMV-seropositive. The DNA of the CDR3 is TGTGCCAGCAGCTTGGGACAGACTGCGGAGGGCTACACCTTC. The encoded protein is CASSLGQTAEGYTF.